This T cell receptor (beta chain) was retrieved from a study of T cell changes during pregnancy in multiple sclerosis. The CDR3 totals 15 residues. V dropped 7 bases and J dropped 0 bases, with 10 bases sitting between them. Germline V gene sequence: CDR1 LNHDA, CDR2 SQIVND (reference sequence). The protocol was immunoSEQ multiplex PCR, while the TCRdb copy is restricted to in-frame clones and leaves out a portion. Here the sample spans about 69,000 clones, almost 95% being singletons. The sequencing used peripheral blood, collected in the third trimester of pregnancy. This clonotype was obtained from a female donor in good health, enrolled as a control in a pregnancy study. V gene TRBV19 combines with J gene TRBJ1-6; D gene unclear. CDR3 loop: CASTLMSSYNSPLHF. The CDR3 DNA follows: TGTGCCAGTACCTTGATGAGCTCCTATAATTCACCCCTCCACTTT.